This TCR beta chain is drawn from a study of T cell repertoires in cytomegalovirus infection. Turning to the study itself: The authors used CMV epitopes that were HLA-C-restricted (recently identified) and HLA-B-restricted (well studied). Public TCR beta signatures indicated both CMV infection and matching HLA type. General study results and limits: Carriage of CMV together with the relevant HLA was identifiable through cumulative public TCR beta family frequency. In two of eight donors, the top clonotype was HLA-C-restricted CMV-specific.

Each CDR3 protein gets one entry after TCRdb re-called the reads with MiXCR. The profile shows about 110,000 distinct CDR3 sequences, about 30% of them singletons. With respect to this clonotype: The antigen is not known.

Trimming cost V 1 base and J 5 bases, with 13 bases left between them. The CDR3 has 15 amino acids. Germline V gene sequence: CDR1 SGDLS, CDR2 YYNGEE. This sample comprised CD8+ T cells from cultured PBMCs, obtained from culture after CMV antigen stimulation. The TCR was taken from a human donor in good health (CMV status not recorded). Some clones in this sample may be carry-over from other donors' samples. V usage is TRBV9 and J usage is TRBJ2-1; D might be TRBD2 (5 bases). CDR3: CASSVPPGLHNEQFF. In DNA form, the CDR3 reads TGTGCCAGCAGCGTACCACCCGGACTTCACAATGAGCAGTTCTTC.